This T cell receptor beta chain emerged from a study of neurological immune-mediated disorders (dated by TCRdb to between 2018 and 2021). For the wider study: Of the approximately 35 multiple sclerosis patients, about 30 had relapsing-remitting MS and 3 had secondary progressive MS. The study compared peripheral blood TCR-beta repertoires of HTLV-I-associated myelopathy (HAM/TSP) patients, multiple sclerosis patients and healthy controls using UMI-based sequencing. The roughly 100 TCR-beta libraries covered PBMC samples along with longitudinal samples, technical triplicates, and paired sorted CD4+ and CD8+ T-cell subsets. The cohort included approximately 70 subjects: about 15 with HAM/TSP, approximately 35 with multiple sclerosis, and 20 healthy controls.

To synthesize cDNA, template-switch 5'RACE was performed with a primer carrying a 10-nucleotide random unique molecular identifier so that each TCR transcript was tagged. Each sequencing run produced over 170 million TCR-beta sequences covering 15-18 subjects. The RNeasy kit was used for extraction of total RNA. The KAPA Real-time Library Amplification kit was used to amplify TCR-beta VDJ regions with primers for the TCR constant region and the 5'RACE anchor. Sample indexes and Illumina adaptors were added in a first PCR, and a second PCR then increased library yield. After Ampure bead purification, the roughly 650 bp TCR product was size-selected on a 2% E-gel SizeSelection system. Before pooling, library quality was assessed on a Bioanalyzer, concentration was determined with Qubit, and library quantification was performed with the Kapa Library Quantification kit. An Illumina HiSeq 2500 was used to sequence the libraries paired-end at 2 x 150 bp. To increase sequence diversity, roughly 23-30% phiX was spiked into each library pool. Under the source paper's analysis protocol: Quality-filtered reads were processed with the UMI-based MiGEC pipeline, and over 75% of raw TCR sequences were removed by the MiGEC pipeline during error correction. IMGT germline references were used for aligning VDJ genes, and each clonotype was defined as a unique CDR3 amino acid sequence together with its V-J genes. VDJtools evaluated clonal expansion, Shannon diversity and CDR3 relatedness (CalcPairwiseDistances, ClusterSamples); CLCbio workbench built phylogenetic trees. Expanded clones were defined as having at least 8 unique UMIs, based on coefficient-of-variation modelling across technical triplicates. TCRdb redid the processing of the public reads, applying fastp at Q25 and MiXCR, and retained in-frame beta chains. CDR3 protein duplicates are merged, each entry listing the most common genes and DNA. The V and J calls were not made by the authors but by TCRdb's processing. The sample profile shows about 74,000 distinct CDR3 sequences; roughly 5.6% of them were found once. 6% to 9.5% of the sample is in the top ten clones.

This clonotype was seen repeatedly, ten times or more. The antigen this receptor binds is unknown. Base qualities are not recorded, but no much larger clone differs from it by a single base. The CDR3 runs 14 residues from the cysteine to the phenylalanine. Of all the DNA, just the CDR3 is kept, 42 bases in frame from base 1. The V end loses 6 bases and the J end loses 4 bases, and a stretch of 15 bases separates them. Per the germline V gene, MDHEN is the CDR1 and SYDVKM is the CDR2. Unsorted PBMC libraries were generated from 2 million PBMCs stored in RNAlater at -80 °C until RNA extraction. Multiple sclerosis patients were enrolled in a US clinical protocol under which disease progression was evaluated by magnetic resonance imaging. PBMCs were separated from peripheral blood using Ficoll-Hypaque density gradient centrifugation and then cryopreserved in liquid nitrogen. General conclusions and limits of the study: The MS cluster was not associated with any clinical or MRI features, and the authors stated that larger cohorts are needed. Expanded clones from different subjects shared no identical CDR3 amino acid sequences, which suggests that TCR-beta repertoires were private in all groups. In phylogenetic analysis, the repertoires of 18 of 34 MS patients grouped into a cluster of related CDR3 sequences, which suggests a possible signature at the repertoire level. TCR clonal expansion was greatest in HAM/TSP patients and smallest in MS patients, who ranked below even healthy controls.

The V and J genes are TRBV28 and TRBJ1-1, and the D gene may be TRBD1, 6 bases matching. The sequenced sample was PBMCs. The receptor comes from a young man with multiple sclerosis. DNA sequence: TGTGCCAGCAGCACCGCGGGGGGCAGCACTGAAGCTTTCTTT. Its protein is CASSTAGGSTEAFF.